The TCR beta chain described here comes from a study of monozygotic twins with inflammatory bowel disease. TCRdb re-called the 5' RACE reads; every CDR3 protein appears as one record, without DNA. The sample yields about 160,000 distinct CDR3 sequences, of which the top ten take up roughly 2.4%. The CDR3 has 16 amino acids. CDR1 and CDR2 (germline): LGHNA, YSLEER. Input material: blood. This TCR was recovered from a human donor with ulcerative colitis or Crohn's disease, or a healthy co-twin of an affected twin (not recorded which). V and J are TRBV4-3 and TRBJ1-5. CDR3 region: CASSQEPSFDNQPQHF.